This TCR beta chain appears in the sequencing data of a study of cytomegalovirus exposure and HLA in healthy donors (dated by TCRdb to about 2017). The study in broad terms: According to an earlier analysis of a few hundred of the donors, about 179 million T cells yielded over 90 million unique TCR beta sequences and around 280 Gb of sequence data. Roughly five DR-DQ haplotypes were handled as single units for association and clustering, since linkage in the cohort was strong. Using immunosequencing, the study profiled T cell repertoires from roughly 650 subjects and related those repertoires to cytomegalovirus serostatus. An earlier analysis of nearly 600 of the donors applied high-throughput TCR beta sequencing to assess whether each TCR beta V gene segment acted as functional or pseudogenic. Rather than drawing on any new phenotypic data, the later analysis identified candidate immune exposures from TCR beta sequences and the way those sequences occurred across donors. The study combined high-throughput TCR immunosequencing, statistical association of individual TCRs with disease status, and machine learning to predict cytomegalovirus infection status. All discovery cohort repertoires had been generated using a single sequencing platform. To study patterns of TCR occurrence, a later analysis re-analyzed previously published TCR beta repertoires from 666 donors and added high-resolution HLA genotyping. HLA typing covered class I and class II loci at four-digit resolution. Typing coverage varied by locus: roughly 629-640 donors for A, B, C, DRB1 and DQB1; under 550 for DQA1; 606 for DPA1; roughly 470 for DPB1. Among the approximately 420 genotyped donors, about 83% belonged to the genetic ancestry cluster associated with self-reported Caucasian donors. Donor age, sex, ethnicity and CMV serostatus were collected together with the repertoire data. Across some 400 genotyped donors of the cohort, an average of about 250,000 unique TCR beta nucleotide sequences per donor were sequenced, and 15% to 20% of those sequences were non-productive. A later genetic analysis used genome-wide SNP genotypes for about 60% of the roughly 700 donors, treating that subset as a discovery cohort. The study aimed to test whether signatures of past pathogen exposure could be identified by cataloging public T cell receptors. Along with the approximately 670-subject first cohort, a separate validation cohort of about 110 different subjects was used. Approximately 330 gigabases of sequencing data and roughly 80 million unique TCR sequences made up an early release that covered 500 to 650 HLA-typed donors. Study-wide conclusions, independent of this receptor: In an earlier analysis of more than 500 of the donors, most TCR beta V segments appeared in productive rearrangements about 87% or about 30% of the time, broadly matching IMGT annotations. This cohort had only TCR beta chains sequenced, and the lack of alpha or paired-chain data limited which features could be detected. CMV serostatus was the only immune exposure information available for the cohort. Cytomegalovirus status was reported to be diagnosed by the classifier with high specificity and sensitivity in both the original and validation cohorts. The study listed 150 to 200 TCR beta chains as associated with cytomegalovirus. Specific HLA alleles were associated with over 15,000 TCR beta sequences at a false discovery rate of 0.05 in a later analysis. A further reported finding was that TCR beta sequences accurately predicted the HLA-A and HLA-B alleles for most subjects in the first cohort. When HLA alleles, especially DR and DQ, strongly co-occurred, attributing TCR associations to individual alleles was difficult. Compared with equally common non-associated chains, HLA-associated TCR beta chains in a later analysis were more clonally expanded and had lower generation probabilities. In a later analysis, several top co-occurrence clusters were reported to appear linked to parvovirus B19, influenza, CMV and Epstein-Barr virus. HLA typing was unavailable for some donors at each locus, so association tests used only the typed subset. Three of the identified cytomegalovirus-associated TCR beta chains were confirmed in vitro to be specific for cytomegalovirus antigens. In a later analysis, the rate of TCR association differed among HLA loci, with DRB1 alleles having the most associated TCRs and HLA-C alleles having the fewest. The earlier analysis of almost 600 of the donors excluded 15 to 20 rarely observed V segments, including chromosome 9 orphons, because counts were too low. An association between a missense DCLRE1C variant and V-gene and J-gene trimming of TCR beta chains was found in a later genetic analysis and replicated in an independent cohort. A later genetic analysis reported fewer N-insertions in productive TCRs among donors in an Asian-associated ancestry cluster than the roughly 690-donor mean. Most TCR sequences were observed very rarely across donors, whereas some public TCRs were present in many individuals. According to the authors, the approach could potentially be generalized to other disease states and immunological phenotypes. Because the 87-base-pair reads could not distinguish some IMGT-functional V segments, including TRBV6-2 and TRBV6-3, those segments were excluded. A cluster of highly shared sequence variants was judged likely to be a technical artifact of the sequencing pipeline. Correlated functional status among segregating V segments might reflect linkage disequilibrium, but an unknown experimental factor could not be ruled out. Presence/absence analyses assumed roughly uniform sequencing depth across donors, an assumption that may not hold. According to a later analysis, most CMV-associated TCR beta chains appeared to be HLA-restricted, and the HLA associations seemed to be driven largely by CMV exposure.

The cohort comprised hundreds of healthy bone marrow donors. At the time of sampling, all cohort members were nominally healthy, though unrecorded immune exposures were likely present. The donor tested CMV seropositive, placing the donor among the approximately 310 seropositive members of the cohort. Every donor gave a peripheral blood sample, and the peripheral blood mononuclear cells from that sample were used for TCR beta sequencing. The Qiagen DNeasy Blood Extraction Kit was used to extract genomic DNA from the blood cell samples. The germline V gene specifies SGHRS as CDR1 and YFSETQ as CDR2. The CDR3 goes from the cysteine to the phenylalanine over 13 residues. The read is trimmed to its CDR3 DNA, 39 bases read in frame from base 1. V was cut back by 6 bases and J by 4 bases, leaving a gap of 13 bases between them. Comments on this clone: It lacks a known antigen. No base qualities exist here, and no much larger clone lies one base off it.

The receptor library was made with the immunoSEQ multiplex PCR assay. The multiplex PCR relied on a mix of 60 forward primers for TCR Vbeta segments and 13 reverse primers for TCR Jbeta segments. Amplification of the CDR3 region of rearranged TCR beta genes was performed with a multiplex PCR assay on genomic DNA. On the Illumina HiSeq System, the amplified TCR beta libraries were sequenced as 87-base-pair reads. The original methods were these. Across the 600 to 700 repertoires, a later analysis counted 60 million to 90 million unique TCR beta chains, 9.5 million to 12 million of which were shared by at least two donors. Raw reads were error-corrected and collapsed into unique sequences by a nearest-neighbor algorithm in which closely related sequences were merged to remove PCR and sequencing errors. CDR3 sequences were aligned to IMGT reference sequences to assign V, D and J gene segments. For a sequence to be retained, a match of at least six nucleotides was required to both a V gene segment and a J gene segment. A rearrangement counted as productive if the CDR3 had no stop codons and remained in frame with V and J, and every other rearrangement counted as non-productive. CDR3 was defined by IMGT convention, running from the second conserved V-encoded cysteine to the conserved J-encoded phenylalanine. Sequences without an unambiguous match to a single V gene segment were excluded from the earlier analysis of a few hundred of the donors. In an earlier analysis of approximately 590 of the donors, V segments were called functional above 56.7% productive rearrangements and were called segregating when the between-donor standard deviation exceeded 5%. A statistical classification framework was developed to diagnose cytomegalovirus status using the catalog of TCR beta chain sequences. In a later analysis, TCR nucleotide sequences were compared against IMGT/GENE-DB human TR gene sequences so that V and J genes could be assigned. Using the TCRdist pipeline, a later analysis assigned CDR3 sequences along with most-parsimonious VDJ recombination scenarios. In a later analysis, each TCR beta chain was defined by its CDR3 amino acid sequence together with its V-gene family, and reads lacking a unique V-gene family were excluded. To address suspected cross-contamination and a sequencing artifact, a later analysis removed approximately 600 highly shared, low-generation-probability nucleotide sequences. For each public chain, a later analysis derived a clonal expansion index from normalized ranks of inferred template counts within each repertoire. Generation probabilities in a later analysis came from a VDJ recombination model fitted to out-of-frame rearrangements, and those results were checked against IGoR. A later analysis scored TCR-TCR, TCR-HLA and TCR-CMV co-occurrence with hypergeometric tests, applying a repertoire-size bias correction to TCR pairs. A later analysis estimated false discovery rates by permuting HLA or CMV assignments 20 times. A later analysis grouped co-occurring TCRs with DBSCAN, adding TCRdist sequence similarity when clustering within HLA-allele-positive subsets. Repertoires with fewer than 30,000 or more than 120,000 public chains, plus five repertoires with anomalous nucleotide sharing, were excluded from co-occurrence clustering. TCRdb obtained this table from immuneACCESS and retained in-frame rearrangements with V and J assigned. These tables miss some clones; where compared with another copy, unresolved V genes account for less than half of the shortfall, and the remainder is unexplained. V and J calls and clone size are given by that table; D and trimming were obtained from the DNA. The sample profile shows 130,000 to 150,000 clones; around 79% of them were found once. The top ten clonotypes cover about 5.6% of the sample.

The sequence derives from a man aged 30-40 years in good health and CMV-seropositive. This chain joins TRBV5-1 to TRBJ1-1, with a weak D call of TRBD1 (6 bases match). Sequencing was done on a sample of PBMCs. Read as DNA, the sequence is TGCGCCAGCAAGCAAGGGGGTGGCACTGAAGCTTTCTTT. This encodes CASKQGGGTEAFF.